This T cell receptor beta chain was sequenced in a study of blood T cell repertoires in COVID-19. CDR3 length equals 16 residues. V trimming: 4 bases; J trimming: 4 bases; junction bases outside the gene matches: 8. The germline gives CDR1 LNHDA, CDR2 SQIVND (reference sequence). Original handling: By means of reference gene primer amplification, nucleated cell counts were estimated. The protocol was immunoSEQ multiplex PCR, while the TCRdb copy is restricted to in-frame clones and leaves out a portion. V, J and clone size reflect that table, while D and trimming were determined from the DNA. The sample consists of around 300,000 clones, roughly nine tenths of them appearing once.

Sequences were obtained from peripheral blood. This receptor was identified in a woman aged 25 to 39 with COVID-19, enrolled during active disease. The chain recombines TRBV19 with TRBJ2-1; 9 positions match TRBD1. The CDR3 loop is CASSNPPGQGYNEQFF. The CDR3 DNA follows: TGTGCCAGTAGTAACCCCCCGGGACAGGGATACAATGAGCAGTTCTTC.